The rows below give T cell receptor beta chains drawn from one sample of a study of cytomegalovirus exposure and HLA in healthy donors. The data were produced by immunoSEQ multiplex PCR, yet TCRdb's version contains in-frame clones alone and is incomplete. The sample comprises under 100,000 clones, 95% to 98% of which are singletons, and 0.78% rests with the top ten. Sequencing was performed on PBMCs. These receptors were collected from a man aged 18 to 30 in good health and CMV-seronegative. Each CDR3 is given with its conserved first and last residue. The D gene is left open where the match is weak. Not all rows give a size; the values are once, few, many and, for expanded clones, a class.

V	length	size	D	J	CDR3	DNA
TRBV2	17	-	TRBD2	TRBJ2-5	CASRRGLAGGRWETQYF	TGTGCCAGCAGGAGGGGACTAGCGGGAGGGCGGTGGGAGACCCAGTACTTC
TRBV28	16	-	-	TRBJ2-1	CASSPPNRDRYNEQFF	TGTGCCAGCAGTCCCCCAAACCGGGATCGGTACAATGAGCAGTTCTTC
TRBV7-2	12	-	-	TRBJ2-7	CASSLQGYEQYF	TGTGCCAGCAGCTTACAGGGTTACGAGCAGTACTTC
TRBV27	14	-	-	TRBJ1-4	CASSFYATNEKLFF	TGTGCCAGCAGTTTCTACGCAACTAATGAAAAACTGTTTTTT
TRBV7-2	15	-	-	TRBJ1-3	CASSPGGEIGNTIYF	TGTGCCAGCAGCCCGGGAGGCGAGATTGGAAACACCATATATTTT
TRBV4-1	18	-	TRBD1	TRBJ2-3	CASSQRDRGRGQTDTQYF	TGCGCCAGCAGCCAGAGGGACAGGGGGCGCGGCCAGACAGATACGCAGTATTTT
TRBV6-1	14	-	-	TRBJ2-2	CASSEYEGAGELFF	TGTGCCAGCAGTGAATATGAAGGGGCCGGGGAGCTGTTTTTT
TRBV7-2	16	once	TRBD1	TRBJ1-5	CASSSLGQTFNQPQHF	TGTGCCAGCAGCTCCTTGGGACAGACCTTTAATCAGCCCCAGCATTTT
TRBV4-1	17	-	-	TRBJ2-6	CASSPTPGNSGANVLTF	TGCGCCAGCAGCCCTACTCCAGGGAACTCTGGGGCCAACGTCCTGACTTTC
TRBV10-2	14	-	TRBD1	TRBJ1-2	CASRLGTGVYGYTF	TGCGCCAGCAGACTCGGGACAGGGGTCTATGGCTACACCTTC
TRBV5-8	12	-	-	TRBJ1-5	CASSRSGEPQHF	TGTGCCAGCAGTCGTTCGGGTGAGCCCCAGCATTTT
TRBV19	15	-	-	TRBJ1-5	CASSRAGDSNQPQHF	TGTGCCAGTAGTAGGGCAGGGGATAGCAATCAGCCCCAGCATTTT
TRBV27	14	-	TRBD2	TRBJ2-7	CASSPGLAGYEQYF	TGTGCCAGCAGTCCTGGACTAGCGGGGTACGAGCAGTACTTC
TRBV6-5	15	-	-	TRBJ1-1	CASSNQGTQNTEAFF	TGTGCCAGCAGTAACCAAGGGACTCAGAACACTGAAGCTTTCTTT
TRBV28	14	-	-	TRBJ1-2	CASSLYRGGGGYTF	TGTGCCAGCAGTTTATATCGGGGGGGAGGTGGCTACACCTTC
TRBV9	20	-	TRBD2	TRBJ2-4	CASSIGTSGLYSPAKNIQYF	TGTGCCAGCAGCATTGGGACTAGCGGCCTCTATTCCCCAGCCAAAAACATTCAGTACTTC
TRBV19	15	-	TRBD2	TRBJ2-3	CASSPRTSGTDTQYF	TGTGCCAGTAGTCCAAGGACTAGCGGCACAGATACGCAGTATTTT
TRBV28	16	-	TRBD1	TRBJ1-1	CASSSYPRDRVVEAFF	TGTGCCAGCAGTTCCTATCCCCGGGACAGGGTGGTTGAAGCTTTCTTT
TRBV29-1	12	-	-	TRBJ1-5	CSVATGDQPQHF	TGCAGCGTTGCTACAGGAGATCAGCCCCAGCATTTT
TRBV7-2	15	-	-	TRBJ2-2	CASSFLATTRAELFF	TGTGCCAGCAGCTTTCTAGCGACTACGAGGGCGGAGCTGTTTTTT
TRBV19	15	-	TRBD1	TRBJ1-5	CASSNHRQGRQPQHF	TGTGCCAGTAGTAACCATCGACAGGGGAGGCAGCCCCAGCATTTT
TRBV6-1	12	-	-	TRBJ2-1	CASSEYQREQFF	TGTGCCAGCAGTGAATATCAGCGCGAGCAGTTCTTC
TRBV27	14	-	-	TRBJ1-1	CASSLGREGTEAFF	TGTGCCAGCAGTTTGGGTAGGGAGGGGACTGAAGCTTTCTTT
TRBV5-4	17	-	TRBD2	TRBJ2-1	CASSFTSGRGSYNEQFF	TGTGCCAGCAGCTTTACTAGCGGGAGGGGCTCCTACAATGAGCAGTTCTTC
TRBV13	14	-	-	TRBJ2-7	CASRAARLLSEQYF	TGTGCCAGCAGGGCCGCGAGACTACTCTCCGAGCAGTACTTC
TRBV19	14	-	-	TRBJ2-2	CASSMAGGTGELFF	TGTGCCAGTAGTATGGCAGGAGGGACCGGGGAGCTGTTTTTT
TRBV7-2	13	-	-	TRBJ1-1	CASTRQMNTEAFF	TGTGCCAGCACCCGACAGATGAACACTGAAGCTTTCTTT
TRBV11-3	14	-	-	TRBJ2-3	CASSLASPTDTQYF	TGTGCCAGCAGCTTAGCTAGCCCGACAGATACGCAGTATTTT
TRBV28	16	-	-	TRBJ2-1	CASSLLGGLPYNEQFF	TGTGCCAGCAGTTTGTTGGGGGGGCTCCCCTACAATGAGCAGTTCTTC
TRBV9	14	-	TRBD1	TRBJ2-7	CASSVGQAAYEQYF	TGTGCCAGCAGCGTGGGACAGGCGGCCTACGAGCAGTACTTC
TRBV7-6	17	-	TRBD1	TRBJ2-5	CASSLGVYRGSKETQYF	TGTGCCAGCAGCTTAGGGGTGTACAGGGGGTCAAAAGAGACCCAGTACTTC
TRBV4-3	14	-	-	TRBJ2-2	CASSQDRGTGELFF	TGCGCCAGCAGCCAAGATCGCGGGACCGGGGAGCTGTTTTTT
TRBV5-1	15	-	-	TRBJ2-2	CASSLMGGNTGELFF	TGCGCCAGCAGCTTGATGGGAGGCAACACCGGGGAGCTGTTTTTT
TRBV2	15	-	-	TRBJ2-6	CARAPGRSGANVLTF	TGTGCCAGGGCCCCAGGCCGCTCTGGGGCCAACGTCCTGACTTTC
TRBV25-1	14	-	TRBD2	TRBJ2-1	CASSLAATYNEQFF	TGTGCCAGCAGCCTAGCGGCCACCTACAATGAGCAGTTCTTC